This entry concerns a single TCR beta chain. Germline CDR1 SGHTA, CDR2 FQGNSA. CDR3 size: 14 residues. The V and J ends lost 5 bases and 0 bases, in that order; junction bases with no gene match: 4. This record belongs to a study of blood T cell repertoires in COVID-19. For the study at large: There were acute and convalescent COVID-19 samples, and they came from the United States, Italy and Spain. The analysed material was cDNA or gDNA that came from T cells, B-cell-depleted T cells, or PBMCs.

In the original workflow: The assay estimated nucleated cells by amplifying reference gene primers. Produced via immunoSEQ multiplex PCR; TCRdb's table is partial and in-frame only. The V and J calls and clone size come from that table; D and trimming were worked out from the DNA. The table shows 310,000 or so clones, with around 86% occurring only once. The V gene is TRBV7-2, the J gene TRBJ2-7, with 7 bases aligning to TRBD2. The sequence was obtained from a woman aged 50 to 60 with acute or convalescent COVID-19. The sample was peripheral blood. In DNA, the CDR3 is TGTGCCAGCAGCAGAGCTAGCGGCTCCTACGAGCAGTACTTC. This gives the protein CASSRASGSYEQYF. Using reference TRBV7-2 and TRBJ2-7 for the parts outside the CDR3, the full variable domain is GAGVSQSPSNKVTEKGKDVELRCDPISGHTALYWYRQSLGQGLEFLIYFQGNSAPDKSGLPSDRFSAERTGGSVSTLTIQRTQQEDSAVYLCASSRASGSYEQYFGPGTRLTVT.